Below are 21 T cell receptor beta chains sequenced from a single sample in a study of blood T cell repertoires in COVID-19. The assay was immunoSEQ multiplex PCR, and TCRdb's table has in-frame clones only and misses some. The sample holds fewer than 25,000 clones; approximately 92% are singletons and the top ten take roughly 7.5%. Sequenced input: peripheral blood. Receptor source: a man between 65 and 80 years old with active COVID-19.

This sequence joins TRBV19 and TRBJ1-5, with TRBD1 identical over 8 bases. The CDR3 loop spans 17 amino acids. V lost 4 bases, J lost 1 base, and 9 bases stayed unmatched. The germline V gene has CDR1 LNHDA and CDR2 SQIVND (reference sequence). CDR3 nucleotide sequence: TGTGCCAGTAGTAGTATAGGGGGACAGGTCAGCAATCAGCCCCAGCATTTT. Protein sequence: CASSSIGGQVSNQPQHF.

The J gene is TRBJ2-3, the V gene TRBV3-1 (or the pseudogene TRBV3-2); 7 bases line up with TRBD2. Germline CDR1 and CDR2: LGHDT and YNNKEL (reference sequence). The CDR3 totals 16 residues. The junction had 9 bases not matched to a gene; V was cut back by 4 bases and J by 2 bases. The CDR3 region has the DNA TGTGCCAGCAGCCCATTAACTAGCGACAACACAGATACGCAGTATTTT. It yields the protein CASSPLTSDNTDTQYF.

This chain uses TRBV10-3 with TRBJ2-2, with TRBD2 identical over 7 bases. The germline V gene encodes CDR1 ENHRY and CDR2 SYGVKD. V trimming: 9 bases; J trimming: 5 bases; junction bases outside the gene matches: 6. The CDR3 loop spans 13 amino acids. CDR3 nucleotides: TGTGCCATTTTAGCGGGTCCTACCGGGGAGCTGTTTTTT. Its protein product is CAILAGPTGELFF.

The rearrangement links TRBV11-2 to TRBJ2-2, with D possibly TRBD1 on 5 matching bases. CDR1 SGHAT and CDR2 FQNNGV come from the germline V gene. Trimming stripped 1 base from V and 0 bases from J, with 6 bases between. The CDR3 consists of 15 residues. The CDR3 sequence is CASSLGQTNTGELFF. CDR3 DNA: TGTGCCAGCAGCTTAGGACAGACGAACACCGGGGAGCTGTTTTTT.

The chain employs TRBV24-1 and TRBJ2-2, with D possibly TRBD2 on 5 matching bases. Trimming removed 6 bases from V and 4 bases from J, with 14 bases in between. This CDR3 comprises 15 residues. In germline, CDR1 is KGHDR, CDR2 SFDVKD. DNA of the CDR3: TGTGCCACCAGTACTAGTTTATCGGTCACCGGGGAGCTGTTTTTT. It codes for CATSTSLSVTGELFF.

The CDR3 sequence: CASSMGQGTHNEQFF. In nucleotides, the CDR3 is TGTGCCAGCAGCATGGGACAGGGAACCCACAATGAGCAGTTCTTC. The J gene is TRBJ2-1, the V gene TRBV7-9; 9 bases align to TRBD1. V lost 5 bases, J lost 5 bases, and 7 bases stayed unmatched. This CDR3 spans 15 amino acids. Germline CDR1 and CDR2: SEHNR and FQNEAQ (reference sequence).

The chain joins TRBV5-1 to TRBJ1-1, with D hard to call. Trimming left V 1 base short and J 1 base short, with 5 bases between. This CDR3 spans 13 amino acids. The V gene's germline CDR1 is SGHRS and CDR2 YFSETQ. Here the CDR3 reads CASSLTTNTEAFF. CDR3 DNA: TGCGCCAGCAGCTTGACAACGAACACTGAAGCTTTCTTT.

The gene calls are TRBV14 and TRBJ1-2; the D is unclear. CDR1 SGHDN and CDR2 FVKESK come from the germline V gene. V lost 3 bases, J lost 6 bases, and 11 bases lay in between. The CDR3 runs 13 residues. CDR3 nucleotide sequence: TGTGCCAGCAGCCAGCAAATGAGGGATGGCTACACCTTC. It is translated as CASSQQMRDGYTF.

The chain combines TRBV28 with TRBJ2-1; 13 nucleotides match TRBD2. V lost 6 bases to trimming and J lost 8 bases; unmatched junction nucleotides: 7. The germline V gene has CDR1 MDHEN and CDR2 SYDVKM. The CDR3 covers 15 residues. CDR3 region: CASSRGLAGPYEQFF. CDR3 coding DNA: TGTGCCAGCAGCAGGGGACTAGCGGGACCTTATGAGCAGTTCTTC.

The chain has TRBV4-3 and TRBJ2-2, with D hard to call. CDR3 length: 15 residues. Germline assignment: CDR1 LGHNA and CDR2 YSLEER. Trimming stripped 1 base from V and 0 bases from J, with 6 bases between. DNA of the CDR3: TGCGCCAGCAGCCAAGGGCACACGAACACCGGGGAGCTGTTTTTT. Its translation: CASSQGHTNTGELFF.

This chain connects TRBV3-1 (or the pseudogene TRBV3-2) to TRBJ1-1, with D hard to call. CDR3 length equals 12 residues. V gave up 3 bases and J gave up 8 bases, with 10 bases separating them. Germline CDR1 and CDR2: LGHDT and YNNKEL (reference sequence). CDR3: CASSHTSGEAFF. Written as DNA, the CDR3 is TGTGCCAGCAGCCATACCTCAGGAGAAGCTTTCTTT.

The V call is TRBV20-1, the J call TRBJ2-1; D may be TRBD2 (5 bases). The V end lost 6 bases, the J end lost 8 bases, and 11 bases lay between the germline ends. In germline, CDR1 is DFQATT, CDR2 SNEGSKA (reference sequence). This CDR3 is built from 11 residues. The CDR3: CSAHLAYEQFF. The CDR3 DNA is TGCAGTGCCCACCTAGCATATGAGCAGTTCTTC.

This rearrangement joins TRBV9 to TRBJ2-7; 9 bases are shared with TRBD1. V shed 4 bases, J shed 0 bases, and the junction held 5 bases outside the gene matches. The CDR3 runs 15 residues. CDR1 is SGDLS and CDR2 is YYNGEE in the germline V gene. The CDR3 sequence is CASSPRQGGSYEQYF. The CDR3 region has the DNA TGTGCCAGCAGCCCCCGACAGGGGGGCTCCTACGAGCAGTACTTC.

The rearrangement uses TRBV27 and TRBJ2-7, with 7 bases lining up with TRBD1. The CDR3 has 15 residues. Germline trimming cut 6 bases from V and 2 bases from J; bases unmatched to any gene: 10. The germline gives CDR1 MNHEY, CDR2 SMNVEV (reference sequence). The CDR3 nucleotides are TGTGCCAGCAGGACCACCCCGGGACAGACCTACGAGCAGTACTTC. It is translated as CASRTTPGQTYEQYF.

The genes are TRBV7-2 and TRBJ1-1; the D gene is possibly TRBD1 (5 bases). The CDR3 consists of 14 residues. Between the trimmed V and J ends, which lost 1 base and 4 bases, there was a span of 10 bases. Per germline, CDR1 SGHTA and CDR2 FQGNSA. DNA of the CDR3: TGTGCCAGCAGCTTAGAGGGGTGGTCCACTGAAGCTTTCTTT. It specifies CASSLEGWSTEAFF.

V gene TRBV7-8 combines with J gene TRBJ2-2, with D tentatively TRBD2 (5 bases). V shed 1 base and J shed 5 bases, with 17 bases lying between them. Germline V gives CDR1 SGHVS, CDR2 FQNEAQ. CDR3 size: 17 residues. CDR3 sequence reads: CASSLGVAPRGTGELFF. The CDR3 nucleotides are TGTGCCAGCAGCTTAGGGGTGGCGCCAAGAGGGACCGGGGAGCTGTTTTTT. The variable domain in full, with the rest retrieved from reference TRBV7-8 and TRBJ2-2, is GAGVSQSPRYKVAKRGQDVALRCDPISGHVSLFWYQQALGQGPEFLTYFQNEAQLDKSGLPSDRFFAERPEGSVSTLKIQRTQQEDSAVYLCASSLGVAPRGTGELFFGEGSRLTVL.

The CDR3 region is CASSEAHATTNEKLFF. Written as DNA, the CDR3 is TGTGCCAGCAGTGAAGCGCACGCTACAACTAATGAAAAACTGTTTTTT. V is TRBV6-1 and J is TRBJ1-4; D gene unclear. There are 16 residues in the CDR3. The germline V gene has CDR1 MNHNS and CDR2 SASEGT. Trimming removed 0 bases at V and 0 bases at J, with 8 bases between.

The rearrangement links TRBV11-2 to TRBJ2-3, with 7 bases matching TRBD2. The CDR3 sequence is 14 residues long. V gave up 5 bases and J gave up 7 bases; unmatched junction bases: 9. Germline-derived CDR1 and CDR2 are SGHAT and FQNNGV. CDR3 sequence (DNA): TGTGCCAGCAGCCGGGGGGTCGTGGGAAATACGCAGTATTTT. Its translation: CASSRGVVGNTQYF.

The chain joins TRBV18 to TRBJ1-2, with 9 bases that match TRBD1. Germline V gene sequence: CDR1 KGHSH, CDR2 LQKENI. The CDR3 has 13 amino acids. V trimming: 6 bases; J trimming: 7 bases; junction bases outside the gene matches: 6. CDR3 sequence (DNA): TGTGCCAGCTCCCGGGGGGACAGGGCTGGCTACACCTTC. Its protein is CASSRGDRAGYTF.

This clone appeared once. This rearrangement joins TRBV5-5 to TRBJ1-1; perhaps TRBD1 as D (5 bases). The germline V and J ends were trimmed by 4 bases and 0 bases, with 10 bases remaining between them. This CDR3 is built from 14 residues. Germline assignment: CDR1 SGHKS and CDR2 YYEKEE (reference sequence). Here the CDR3 DNA reads TGTGCCAGCAGCGTGACAGCGATGAACACTGAAGCTTTCTTT. Amino acid sequence: CASSVTAMNTEAFF.

The genes are TRBV6-2 or TRBV6-3 and TRBJ1-1; the D is unclear. Germline values: CDR1 MNHEY, CDR2 SVGEGT. V gave up 0 bases and J gave up 5 bases, with 7 bases separating them. The CDR3 has 13 amino acids. For the CDR3, the DNA is TGTGCCAGCAGTTACTCTGGCAGTACTGAAGCTTTCTTT. Translated: CASSYSGSTEAFF.